This TCR beta chain is drawn from a study of blood T cell repertoires in COVID-19. Study details: Acute and convalescent COVID-19 specimens originated in the United States, Italy and Spain. Sources were T cells, B-cell-depleted T cells, or PBMCs; the material itself was cDNA or gDNA.

Trimming removed 6 bases from V and 6 bases from J; junction bases left unmatched: 5. This CDR3 region has 13 residues. In the study's own analysis: Using reference gene primer amplification, nucleated cell counts were estimated. Method: immunoSEQ multiplex PCR; TCRdb's copy keeps in-frame clones and lacks some. The D gene and trimming were derived from the DNA, and the V and J assignments and clone size from that table. The data hold tens of thousands of clones, with approximately 80% observed a single time. The TCR was taken from a human donor in a cohort sampled during active COVID-19. Sequenced material: peripheral blood. This chain uses TRBV12-3 or TRBV12-4 with TRBJ2-5, with 9 positions matching TRBD1. Here the CDR3 reads CASRPDRGQTQYF. In DNA, the CDR3 is TGTGCCAGCAGACCGGACAGGGGTCAGACCCAGTACTTC.